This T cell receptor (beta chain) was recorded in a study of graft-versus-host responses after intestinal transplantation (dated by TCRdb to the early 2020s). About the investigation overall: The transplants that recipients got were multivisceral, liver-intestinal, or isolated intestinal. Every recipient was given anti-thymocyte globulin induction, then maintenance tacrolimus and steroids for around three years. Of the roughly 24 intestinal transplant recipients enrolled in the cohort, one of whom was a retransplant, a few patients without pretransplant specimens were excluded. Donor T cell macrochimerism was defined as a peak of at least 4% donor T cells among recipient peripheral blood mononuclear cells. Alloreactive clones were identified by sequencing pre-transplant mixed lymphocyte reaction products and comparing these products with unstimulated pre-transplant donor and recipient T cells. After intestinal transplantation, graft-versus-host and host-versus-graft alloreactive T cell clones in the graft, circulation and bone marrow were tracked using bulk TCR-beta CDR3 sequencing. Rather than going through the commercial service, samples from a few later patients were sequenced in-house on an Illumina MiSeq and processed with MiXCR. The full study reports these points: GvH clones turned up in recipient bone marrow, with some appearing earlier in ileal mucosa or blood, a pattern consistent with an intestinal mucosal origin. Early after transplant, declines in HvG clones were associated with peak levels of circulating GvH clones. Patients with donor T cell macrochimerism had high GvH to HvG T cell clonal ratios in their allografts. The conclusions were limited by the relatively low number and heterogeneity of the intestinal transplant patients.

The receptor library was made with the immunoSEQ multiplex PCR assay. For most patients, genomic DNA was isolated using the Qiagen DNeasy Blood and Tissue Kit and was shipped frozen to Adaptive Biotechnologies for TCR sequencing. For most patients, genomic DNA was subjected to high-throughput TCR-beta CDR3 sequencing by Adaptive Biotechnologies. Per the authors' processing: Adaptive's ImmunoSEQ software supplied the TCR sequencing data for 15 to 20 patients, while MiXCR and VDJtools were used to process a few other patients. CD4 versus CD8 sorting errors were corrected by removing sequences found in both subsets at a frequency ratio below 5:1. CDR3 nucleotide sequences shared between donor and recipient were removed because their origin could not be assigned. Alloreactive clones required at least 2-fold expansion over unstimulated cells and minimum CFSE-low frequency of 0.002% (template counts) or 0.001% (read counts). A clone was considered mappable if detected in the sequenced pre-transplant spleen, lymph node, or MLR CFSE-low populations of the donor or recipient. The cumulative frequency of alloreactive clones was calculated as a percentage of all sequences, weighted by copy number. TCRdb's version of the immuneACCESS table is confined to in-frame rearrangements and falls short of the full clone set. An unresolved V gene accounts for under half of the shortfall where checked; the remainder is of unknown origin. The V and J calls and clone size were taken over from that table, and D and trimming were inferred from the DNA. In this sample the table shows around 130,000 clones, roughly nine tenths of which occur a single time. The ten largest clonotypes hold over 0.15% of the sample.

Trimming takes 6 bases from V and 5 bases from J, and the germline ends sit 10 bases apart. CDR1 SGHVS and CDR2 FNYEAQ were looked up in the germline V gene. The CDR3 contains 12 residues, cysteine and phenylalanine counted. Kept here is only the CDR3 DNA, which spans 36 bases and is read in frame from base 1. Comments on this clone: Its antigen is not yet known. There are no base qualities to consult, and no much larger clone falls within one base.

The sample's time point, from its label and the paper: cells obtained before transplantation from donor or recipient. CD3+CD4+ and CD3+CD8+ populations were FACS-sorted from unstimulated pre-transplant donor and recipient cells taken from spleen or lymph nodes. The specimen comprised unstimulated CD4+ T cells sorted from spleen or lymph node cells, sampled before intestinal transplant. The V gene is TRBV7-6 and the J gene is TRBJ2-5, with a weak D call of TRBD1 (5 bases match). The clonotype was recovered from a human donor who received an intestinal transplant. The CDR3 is CASSGAGETQYF. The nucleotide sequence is TGTGCCAGCAGTGGGGCCGGGGAGACCCAGTACTTC.